The 30 T cell receptor beta chains listed next were all sequenced from one sample in a study of early T cells in non-severe SARS-CoV-2 infection. TCRdb itself ran the 5' RACE reads through MiXCR, one entry per CDR3 protein. The sample consists of fewer than 50,000 distinct CDR3 sequences, over 3% of them appearing once. The sample taken for sequencing was whole blood. These receptors were obtained from an adult who was a healthcare worker with PCR-confirmed SARS-CoV-2 infection or an uninfected control (not recorded which).

A remark on this clonotype: A much larger clone differs by one base, so this may be a read error. The chain couples TRBV5-1 to TRBJ1-4, with 10 bases lining up with TRBD1. The CDR3 sequence is 16 residues long. CDR1 is SGHRS and CDR2 is YFSETQ in the germline V gene. CDR3 DNA sequence: TGCGCCAGCAGCTACCCATCCGGGACAGGGGATGAAAAACTGTCTTTT. The encoded protein is CASSYPSGTGDEKLSF.

This clonotype has a count of ten or more. This sequence joins TRBV19 and TRBJ2-3, with 8 bases that match TRBD1. J gave up 2 bases and V 4 bases, and 2 bases lay outside the gene matches. In germline, CDR1 is LNHDA, CDR2 SQIVND (reference sequence). The CDR3 length is 14 residues. CDR3 sequence reads: CASSRTGITDTQYF. The CDR3 region has the DNA TGTGCCAGTAGTAGGACAGGGATCACAGATACGCAGTATTTT.

The table lists this clonotype with many counts. The chain links TRBV20-1 to TRBJ2-7, with a weak D call TRBD2 (5 bases). Germline-derived CDR1 and CDR2 are DFQATT and SNEGSKA (reference sequence). V was shortened by 1 base and J by 0 bases, with 19 bases between the two germline ends. The length of the CDR3 is 17 residues. CDR3 region: CSARGRQRLLSSYEQYF. CDR3 bases: TGCAGTGCTAGAGGGAGGCAGCGTCTGTTGTCCTCCTACGAGCAGTACTTC.

This clonotype occurred many times. The V and J genes are TRBV21-1 and TRBJ1-5; TRBD1 was called by the table and not checked on the DNA. TRBV21-1 represents a pseudogene. This CDR3 comprises 14 residues. In DNA, the CDR3 is TGTGCCAGCCAACCCTTTGAGGGGTATCAGCCCCAGCATTTT. This encodes CASQPFEGYQPQHF.

This clonotype was seen ten or more times. The chain links TRBV12-3 or TRBV12-4 to TRBJ2-7; 7 nucleotides line up with TRBD1. The V segment lost 6 bases and the J segment 0 bases; nucleotides outside the gene matches: 2. The CDR3 runs to 13 residues. The CDR3 sequence is CASRRQGSYEQYF. Here the CDR3 DNA reads TGTGCCAGCAGGCGACAGGGCTCCTACGAGCAGTACTTC.

This clonotype was detected many times. The chain recombines TRBV20-1 with TRBJ2-3; the D gene is possibly TRBD2 (5 bases). In germline, CDR1 is DFQATT, CDR2 SNEGSKA (reference sequence). CDR3 size: 12 residues. The V end lost 4 bases, the J end lost 6 bases, and 11 bases lay between the germline ends. CDR3 DNA sequence: TGCAGTGCTAACCCTTCGGGGGATACGCAGTATTTT. Translating gives CSANPSGDTQYF.

The chain has TRBV5-1 and TRBJ2-3, with D maybe TRBD2 (5 bases). The ends were cut back, 2 bases at V and 14 bases at J, with 15 bases in the middle. This CDR3 is built from 12 residues. Germline CDR1 SGHRS, CDR2 YFSETQ. CDR3 in amino acids: CASSFSGDSLYF. Written as DNA, the CDR3 is TGCGCCAGCAGCTTCTCCGGGGATTCTCTGTATTTT.

At least ten counts were recorded for this clonotype. The V and J genes are TRBV9 and TRBJ2-2, with TRBD1 matching 7 bases. Germline V gene sequence: CDR1 SGDLS, CDR2 YYNGEE. With V trimmed by 0 bases and J by 4 bases, 6 bases remained unmatched. This CDR3 spans 16 amino acids. In nucleotides, the CDR3 is TGTGCCAGCAGCGTAGGGGCGACAGGGTCCACCGGGGAGCTGTTTTTT. Its translation: CASSVGATGSTGELFF. Variable domain in full (rest from reference TRBV9 and TRBJ2-2): DSGVTQTPKHLITATGQRVTLRCSPRSGDLSVYWYQQSLDQGLQFLIQYYNGEERAKGNILERFSAQQFPDLHSELNLSSLELGDSALYFCASSVGATGSTGELFFGEGSRLTVL.

This clonotype was seen at least ten times. This chain connects TRBV12-3 or TRBV12-4 to TRBJ1-4; D perhaps matches TRBD1 (6 bases). Trimming removed 4 bases at V and 3 bases at J, with 12 bases between. This CDR3 is built from 15 residues. Here the CDR3 DNA reads TGTGCCAGCAGTTCGACACAGGGAGCTAATGAAAAACTGTTTTTT. Protein sequence: CASSSTQGANEKLFF.

The V gene is TRBV7-9, the J gene TRBJ2-3; D may match TRBD1 or TRBD2 (5 bases each). The CDR3 extends over 13 amino acids. The ends were cut back, 5 bases at V and 5 bases at J, with 11 bases in the middle. Germline assignment: CDR1 SEHNR and CDR2 FQNEAQ (reference sequence). Here the CDR3 reads CASSRGVGDTQYF. CDR3 DNA sequence: TGTGCCAGCAGCCGGGGCGTGGGAGATACGCAGTATTTT. The whole variable domain, filled in from reference TRBV7-9 and TRBJ2-3, reads DTGVSQNPRHKITKRGQNVTFRCDPISEHNRLYWYRQTLGQGPEFLTYFQNEAQLEKSRLLSDRFSAERPKGSFSTLEIQRTEQGDSAMYLCASSRGVGDTQYFGPGTRLTVL.

The rearrangement uses TRBV27 and TRBJ2-7; D not resolved. Germline CDR1 is MNHEY and CDR2 is SMNVEV (reference sequence). Deletions cut 4 bases from V and 0 bases from J, with 7 bases between. The CDR3 length is 13 residues. The CDR3 coding sequence is TGTGCCAGCAGTTCTCAGAGCTCCTACGAGCAGTACTTC. Protein sequence: CASSSQSSYEQYF.

The genes are TRBV20-1 and TRBJ2-3; 9 bases agree with TRBD2. The germline gives CDR1 DFQATT, CDR2 SNEGSKA (reference sequence). V lost 5 bases, J lost 0 bases, and 6 bases stayed unmatched. The CDR3 consists of 15 residues. DNA of the CDR3: TGCAGTGCTGGGCCGGGGACTAGCAGCACAGATACGCAGTATTTT. It is translated as CSAGPGTSSTDTQYF.

This clonotype was counted many times. The genes are TRBV5-1 and TRBJ1-1; TRBD1 might be the D (6 bases). The ends were cut back, 2 bases at V and 5 bases at J, with 13 bases in the middle. This CDR3 comprises 14 residues. Germline V gene sequence: CDR1 SGHRS, CDR2 YFSETQ. As DNA, the CDR3 is TGCGCCAGCAGCTTCGCAGGGGCGGATACTGAAGCTTTCTTT. Translating gives CASSFAGADTEAFF.

This clonotype was detected many times. V and J are TRBV7-9 and TRBJ2-5; D gene uncertain. CDR1 SEHNR and CDR2 FQNEAQ come from the germline V gene (reference sequence). This CDR3 has 14 amino acids. The V and J ends lost 0 bases and 5 bases respectively, with 10 bases between them. CDR3 nucleotides: TGTGCCAGCAGCTTAGCGTCCGTTGTGGAGACCCAGTACTTC. This encodes CASSLASVVETQYF.

This clonotype was observed at least ten times. The CDR3 nucleotides are TGTGCCAGTACGTGGGGACAGAACACTGAAGCTTTCTTT. Its protein product is CASTWGQNTEAFF. The chain combines TRBV19 with TRBJ1-1, with D possibly being TRBD1 (6 bases). Germline CDR1 LNHDA, CDR2 SQIVND (reference sequence). The CDR3 runs 13 residues. V lost 7 bases and J lost 1, with 10 bases in between.

This clonotype was recorded many times. J is TRBJ2-5 and V is TRBV12-3 or TRBV12-4, with D possibly being TRBD2 (5 bases). The CDR3 totals 15 residues. Trimming removed 1 base from V and 4 bases from J, with 13 bases in between. CDR3 residues: CASSLGRWSAETQYF. The CDR3 DNA is TGTGCCAGCAGTTTAGGGAGGTGGTCGGCAGAGACCCAGTACTTC.

Notes on this clonotype: One base away lies a much larger clone, so this may be a sequencing read error. CDR3 bases: TGTGCCAGCAATTGGATTTCTGGAAATGAGCAGTTCTTC. Residues: CASNWISGNEQFF. This chain links TRBV12-3 or TRBV12-4 with TRBJ2-1; D not certain. CDR3 length: 13 residues. Trimming removed 7 bases at V and 7 bases at J, with 14 bases between.

The CDR3 DNA reads TGCGCCAGCAGCTCTGGGACAGGATACTTCTCCTACGAGCAGTACTTC. Translated, it gives CASSSGTGYFSYEQYF. The chain combines TRBV5-1 with TRBJ2-7; 8 bases line up with TRBD1. Germline V lookup: CDR1 SGHRS, CDR2 YFSETQ. After removal of 3 bases from V and 0 bases from J, the junction contained 8 bases not matched to a gene. This CDR3 region has 16 residues.

This clonotype occurred a few times. This chain links TRBV18 with TRBJ2-5; D unclear. The CDR3 runs 15 residues. Germline values: CDR1 KGHSH, CDR2 LQKENI. V gave up 5 bases and J gave up 4 bases, with 17 bases separating them. DNA of the CDR3: TGTGCCAGCTCATCAGCTCAACGAGCCGGAGAGACCCAGTACTTC. It specifies CASSSAQRAGETQYF.

The CDR3 sequence: CASSPQSGGRINTIYF. As DNA, the CDR3 is TGTGCCAGCAGTCCCCAATCGGGGGGAAGGATAAACACCATATATTTT. V and J are TRBV6-6 and TRBJ1-3; tentatively, D is TRBD1 (5 bases). The CDR3 totals 16 residues. V shed 5 bases and J shed 6 bases, with 20 bases lying between them. CDR1 MNHNY and CDR2 SVGAGI come from the germline V gene (reference sequence).

This clonotype was counted many times. The V call is TRBV12-3 or TRBV12-4, the J call TRBJ2-7; TRBD2 agrees at 7 bases. The CDR3 is 13 residues long. Trimming took 6 bases from V and 4 from J; bases not matched to a gene: 6. The CDR3 DNA sequence: TGTGCCAGCAGCCTCGGGACTAATTACGAGCAGTACTTC. It yields the protein CASSLGTNYEQYF.

This clonotype was recorded once. V gene TRBV18 combines with J gene TRBJ2-7; 12 nucleotides align to TRBD1. This CDR3 region has 18 residues. V shed 2 bases, J shed 2 bases, and the junction held 10 bases outside the gene matches. In germline, CDR1 is KGHSH, CDR2 LQKENI. This chain's CDR3 is CASSPGTGGTKGPYEQYF. The CDR3, as DNA: TGTGCCAGCTCACCAGGGACAGGGGGCACGAAAGGGCCCTACGAGCAGTACTTC.

The sample holds many counts of this clonotype. The chain uses TRBV6-6 and TRBJ2-7, with D possibly TRBD1 on 6 matching bases. The CDR3 loop spans 14 amino acids. Germline V gene lookup returns CDR1 MNHNY and CDR2 SVGAGI (reference sequence). The germline V and J ends were trimmed by 3 bases and 2 bases, with 11 bases remaining between them. The CDR3 is CASSYGGETYEQYF. CDR3 DNA sequence: TGTGCCAGCAGTTATGGGGGCGAGACCTACGAGCAGTACTTC.

V and J are TRBV2 and TRBJ2-1; D tentatively reads TRBD1 or TRBD2 (6 bases each). The CDR3 totals 14 residues. Germline V CDR1 and CDR2: SNHLY, FYNNEI. Trimming pared 8 bases from V and 7 bases from J, leaving 18 bases between. CDR3 sequence: CASCRGTLRNEQFF. The CDR3 DNA sequence: TGTGCCAGCTGCCGGGGGACATTAAGGAATGAGCAGTTCTTC. The complete variable domain, with remaining parts taken from reference TRBV2 and TRBJ2-1, reads EPEVTQTPSHQVTQMGQEVILRCVPISNHLYFYWYRQILGQKVEFLVSFYNNEISEKSEIFDDQFSVERPDGSNFTLKIRSTKLEDSAMYFCASCRGTLRNEQFFGPGTRLTVL.

This clonotype was counted ten times or more. The genes are TRBV12-3 or TRBV12-4 and TRBJ2-1; TRBD2 is a possible D gene (5 bases). CDR3 length: 14 residues. Trimming took 6 bases from V and 1 from J, leaving 10 bases between them. CDR3 nucleotide sequence: TGTGCCAGCAGCCCAGGAGGTTCCTACAATGAGCAGTTCTTC. This translates into CASSPGGSYNEQFF.

This clonotype has a count of ten or more. The V and J genes are TRBV19 and TRBJ1-5; 10 bases match TRBD1. The germline CDR1 and CDR2 sequences are LNHDA and SQIVND (reference sequence). V gave up 4 bases and J gave up 2 bases; unmatched junction bases: 5. This CDR3 has 16 residues. CDR3 coding DNA: TGTGCCAGTAGTAACACCGGGACAGGGGGCAATCAGCCCCAGCATTTT. It is translated as CASSNTGTGGNQPQHF.

This clonotype occurred a few times. The chain couples TRBV2 to TRBJ2-3, with 7 positions matching TRBD2. Germline CDR1 reads SNHLY; CDR2 reads FYNNEI. The CDR3 totals 15 residues. V trimming: 5 bases; J trimming: 2 bases; junction bases outside the gene matches: 7. The CDR3 sequence is CASSPSGAFTDTQYF. The CDR3, as DNA: TGTGCCAGCAGTCCCAGCGGGGCGTTCACAGATACGCAGTATTTT.

This clonotype came up many times. The chain joins TRBV6-1 to TRBJ2-3; D unresolved. Per germline, CDR1 MNHNS and CDR2 SASEGT. The V end was cut by 7 bases, the J end by 2 bases, with 13 bases between. The CDR3 has 14 residues. DNA for the CDR3: TGTGCCAGCAAGACATTGGTGGCCACAGATACGCAGTATTTT. Its protein is CASKTLVATDTQYF.

This clonotype was seen many times. This chain connects TRBV19 to TRBJ2-1; D possibly corresponds to TRBD1 (6 bases). Trimming left V 3 bases short and J 8 bases short, with 20 bases between. Germline V gene lookup returns CDR1 LNHDA and CDR2 SQIVND (reference sequence). The CDR3 has 16 amino acids. The CDR3 sequence: CASSIEPWQGRDEQFF. Written as DNA, the CDR3 is TGTGCCAGTAGTATCGAGCCCTGGCAGGGGCGGGATGAGCAGTTCTTC.

This clonotype was counted ten times or more. The gene calls are TRBV12-3 or TRBV12-4 and TRBJ2-1; no firm D call. This CDR3 is built from 15 residues. Trimming removed 4 bases from V and 6 bases from J, with 16 bases in between. In DNA, the CDR3 is TGTGCCAGCAGTTCCCGCGCGCGTGGTCTCAATGAGCAGTTCTTC. Its translation: CASSSRARGLNEQFF.